This T cell receptor beta chain was captured in a study of identical twins. TCRdb analysed the 5' RACE reads with MiXCR anew, one entry per CDR3 protein. The repertoire has about 520,000 distinct CDR3 sequences, 22% of them found once; the top ten carry about 0.91%. The germline CDR1 and CDR2 sequences are MNHEY and SVGAGI. CDR3 length: 16 residues. V was clipped by 0 bases and J by 2 bases; unmatched bases: 4. These data also formed part of another study, on T cells expressing NK-cell markers.

The J gene is TRBJ2-3, the V gene TRBV6-5; 8 bases agree with TRBD1. The sample consisted of CD4+ T cells sorted from blood. The clonotype comes from a woman between 18 and 29 years old in good health. The CDR3 region is CASSYSTGVPTDTQYF. In DNA, the CDR3 is TGTGCCAGCAGTTACTCGACAGGGGTTCCCACAGATACGCAGTATTTT.